This T cell receptor beta chain was recorded in a study of blood T cell repertoires in COVID-19. Looked up from germline, CDR1 is MRHNA and CDR2 is SNTAGT. This CDR3 has 13 amino acids. V shed 5 bases and J shed 2 bases, with 8 bases lying between them. This clone was seen a few times. Sequenced by immunoSEQ multiplex PCR; TCRdb stores in-frame clones only, minus some. The top ten hold roughly 8.6% of the sample, which has about 150,000 clones, under 85% seen once. This receptor was obtained from a middle-aged man with active or convalescent COVID-19. The sequenced sample consisted of peripheral blood. The chain combines TRBV6-4 with TRBJ2-3, with no clear D. CDR3 protein: CASSLTLTDTQYF. In DNA form, the CDR3 reads TGTGCCAGCAGTCTGACTCTCACAGATACGCAGTATTTT.